This T cell receptor (beta chain) comes out of a study of blood T cell repertoires in COVID-19. Study background: T cells, B-cell-depleted T cells, or PBMCs supplied cDNA or gDNA.

Residents of about two dozen US areas, aged about 18 to 95 years, made up the participants. The CDR3 contains 15 residues. J gave up 3 bases and V 4 bases, and 7 bases lay outside the gene matches. Looked up from germline, CDR1 is SGHDT and CDR2 is YYEEEE. Profiling relied on immunoSEQ multiplex PCR, and the TCRdb table lists in-frame clones only, not all of them. The repertoire holds about 270,000 clones, with more than 75% as singletons. The sequence was obtained from a woman aged 18-29 years who had recovered from COVID-19. V usage is TRBV5-6 and J usage is TRBJ1-1; TRBD1 agrees at 9 bases. Material: PBMCs or T cells enriched from blood (not recorded which). The CDR3 region has the DNA TGTGCCAGCAGCGGACTGGGACAGGGAGACACTGAAGCTTTCTTT. Translation: CASSGLGQGDTEAFF.